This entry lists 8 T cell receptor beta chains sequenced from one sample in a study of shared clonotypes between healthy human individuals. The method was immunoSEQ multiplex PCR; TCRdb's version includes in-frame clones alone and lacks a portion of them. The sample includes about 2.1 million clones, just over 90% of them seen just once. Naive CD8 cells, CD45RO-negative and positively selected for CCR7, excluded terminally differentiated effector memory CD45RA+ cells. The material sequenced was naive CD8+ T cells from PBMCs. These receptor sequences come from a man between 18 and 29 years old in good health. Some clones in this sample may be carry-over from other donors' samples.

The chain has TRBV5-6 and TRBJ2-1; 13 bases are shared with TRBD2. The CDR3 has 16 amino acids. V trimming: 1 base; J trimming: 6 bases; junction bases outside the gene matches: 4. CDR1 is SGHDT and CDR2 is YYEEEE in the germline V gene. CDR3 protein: CASSLWTSGSSNEQFF. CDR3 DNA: TGTGCCAGCAGCTTGTGGACTAGCGGGAGTAGCAATGAGCAGTTCTTC.

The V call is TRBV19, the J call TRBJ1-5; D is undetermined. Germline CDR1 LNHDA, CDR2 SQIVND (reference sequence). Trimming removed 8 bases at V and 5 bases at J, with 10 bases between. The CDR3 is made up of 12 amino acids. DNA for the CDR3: TGTGCCAGTGATGACGGAGATCAGCCCCAGCATTTT. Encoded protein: CASDDGDQPQHF.

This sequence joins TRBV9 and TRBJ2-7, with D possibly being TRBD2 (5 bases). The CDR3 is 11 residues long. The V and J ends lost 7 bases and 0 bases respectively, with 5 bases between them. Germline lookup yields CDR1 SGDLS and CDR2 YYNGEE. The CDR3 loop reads CASGSSYEQYF. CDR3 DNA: TGTGCCAGCGGGAGCTCCTACGAGCAGTACTTC.

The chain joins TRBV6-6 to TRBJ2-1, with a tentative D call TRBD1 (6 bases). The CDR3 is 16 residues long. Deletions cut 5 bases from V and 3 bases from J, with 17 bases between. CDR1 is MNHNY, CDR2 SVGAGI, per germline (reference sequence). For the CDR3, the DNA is TGTGCCAGCAGTCCCGAGGGACACAACTACTACAATGAGCAGTTCTTC. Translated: CASSPEGHNYYNEQFF.

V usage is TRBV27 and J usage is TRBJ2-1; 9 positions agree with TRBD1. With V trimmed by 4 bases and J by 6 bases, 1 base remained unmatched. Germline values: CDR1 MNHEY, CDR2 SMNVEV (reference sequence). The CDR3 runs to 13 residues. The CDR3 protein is CASSSDRGNEQFF. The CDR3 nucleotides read TGTGCCAGCAGTTCGGACAGGGGCAATGAGCAGTTCTTC.

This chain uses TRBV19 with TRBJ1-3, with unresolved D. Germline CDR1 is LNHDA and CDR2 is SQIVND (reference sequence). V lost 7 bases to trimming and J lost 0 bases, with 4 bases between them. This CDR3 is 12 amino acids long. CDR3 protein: CASTSSGNTIYF. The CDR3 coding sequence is TGTGCCAGTACCAGCTCTGGAAACACCATATATTTT.

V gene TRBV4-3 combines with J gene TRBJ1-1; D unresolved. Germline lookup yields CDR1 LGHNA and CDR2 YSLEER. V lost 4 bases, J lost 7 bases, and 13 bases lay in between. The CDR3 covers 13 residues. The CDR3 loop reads CASSRGILDEAFF. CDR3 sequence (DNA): TGCGCCAGCAGCCGCGGAATACTAGATGAAGCTTTCTTT.

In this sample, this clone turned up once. CDR3 in DNA: TGTGCCAGCAGCTCGTACGGGGGCGAGGGCCACGGGGAGCTGTTTTTT. Translated, it gives CASSSYGGEGHGELFF. The V gene is TRBV7-6, the J gene TRBJ2-2; D is tentatively TRBD1 or TRBD2 (6 bases each). Trimming removed 4 bases from V and 7 bases from J, with 19 bases in between. Germline V gene data show CDR1 as SGHVS and CDR2 as FNYEAQ. CDR3 length equals 16 residues.